Below, 20 T cell receptor beta chains from the same sample are listed, as sequenced in a study of spatial heterogeneity in lung cancer. Overall study findings and caveats: Within tumors, counts of expanded alpha and beta TCRs tracked tumor mutation counts.

TCRdb reanalysed the 5' RACE reads using MiXCR and keeps one entry per CDR3 protein. The sample carries 2,000 or so distinct CDR3 sequences, roughly 9.8% recorded once. No antigens are known for them. Time point denoted: sample taken at primary tumor resection. Material: lung tumor tissue, obtained at surgery. These receptor sequences come from a female donor with early-stage non-small cell lung cancer.

This clonotype was seen more than once but under ten times. The V and J genes are TRBV7-3 and TRBJ1-1; the match to TRBD1 covers 8 bases. The CDR3 is 13 amino acids. V shed 5 bases and J 4 bases; nucleotides not matched to a gene: 3. CDR1 is SGHTA and CDR2 is FQGTGA in the germline V gene. The CDR3 DNA follows: TGTGCCAGCAGCCGGACAGGGACCACTGAAGCTTTCTTT. Translation gives CASSRTGTTEAFF.

This clonotype ranks as medium-sized (0.01 to 0.1%). The rearrangement uses TRBV19 and TRBJ2-2; D remains unclear. This CDR3 contains 15 residues. Per germline, CDR1 LNHDA and CDR2 SQIVND (reference sequence). Trimming stripped 7 bases from V and 2 bases from J, with 14 bases between. The CDR3 bases are TGTGCCAGTAAACCAAGCACAGTCAACACCGGGGAGCTGTTTTTT. Translated, it gives CASKPSTVNTGELFF.

This clonotype has only a few counts. This chain uses TRBV4-2 with TRBJ1-2, with a possible D match to TRBD1 (6 bases). Trimming removed 2 bases from V and 3 bases from J, with 10 bases in between. Germline-derived CDR1 and CDR2 are LGHNA and YNFKEQ. This CDR3 is built from 14 residues. The CDR3 here is CASSQPDRDYGYTF. The CDR3, as DNA: TGTGCCAGCAGCCAACCGGACAGAGACTATGGCTACACCTTC.

This clonotype is medium-sized. The V and J genes are TRBV27 and TRBJ1-2, with 9 bases that match TRBD1. Losses at the gene ends were 8 bases for V and 6 bases for J; bases not matched to a gene: 7. The CDR3 consists of 13 residues. Germline lookup yields CDR1 MNHEY and CDR2 SMNVEV (reference sequence). This chain's CDR3 is CASRRTGDHGYTF. In DNA, the CDR3 is TGTGCCAGCCGTCGGACAGGGGATCATGGCTACACCTTC.

This clonotype rates as medium-sized. This sequence joins TRBV20-1 and TRBJ1-6, with no clear D. Germline CDR1 DFQATT, CDR2 SNEGSKA (reference sequence). The V gene lost 3 bases and the J gene lost 10 bases, with 10 bases spanning the gap. CDR3 length: 12 amino acids. CDR3 nucleotides: TGCAGTGCTAGTGGGCAAGCCTCACCCCTCCACTTT. Protein: CSASGQASPLHF.

This clonotype was observed many times. V gene TRBV5-6 combines with J gene TRBJ1-2, with a tentative D call TRBD1 (6 bases). The V gene lost 4 bases and the J gene lost 3 bases, with 10 bases spanning the gap. Germline V gene sequence: CDR1 SGHDT, CDR2 YYEEEE. This CDR3 is built from 13 residues. The CDR3 bases are TGTGCCAGCAGCCTTCAGGGGTACTATGGCTACACCTTC. Amino acid sequence: CASSLQGYYGYTF. Full variable domain (outside the CDR3, taken from reference TRBV5-6 and TRBJ1-2): DAGVTQSPTHLIKTRGQQVTLRCSPKSGHDTVSWYQQALGQGPQFIFQYYEEEERQRGNFPDRFSGHQFPNYSSELNVNALLLGDSALYLCASSLQGYYGYTFGSGTRLTVV.

This clonotype occurred many times. V and J are TRBV29-1 and TRBJ2-5; D remains ambiguous. CDR1 and CDR2 from the germline V gene are SQVTM and ANQGSEA. Trimming took off 6 bases at V and 5 bases at J, with 10 bases between the two ends. The CDR3 contains 11 residues. The CDR3, as DNA: TGCAGCGTCGGGTTGAGGGAGACCCAGTACTTC. Its protein is CSVGLRETQYF.

This clonotype has a handful of counts. The V and J genes are TRBV7-8 and TRBJ2-2; D unresolved. V was trimmed by 3 bases and J by 1 base, leaving 12 bases between them. The CDR3 runs 16 residues. Germline CDR1 is SGHVS and CDR2 is FQNEAQ. Here the CDR3 reads CASSFLRVVNTGELFF. CDR3 nucleotide sequence: TGTGCCAGCAGCTTTCTCCGGGTCGTGAACACCGGGGAGCTGTTTTTT.

Sample share makes this clonotype medium-sized. CDR3 amino acids: CASSFSLSGYTF. The CDR3 DNA follows: TGTGCCAGCAGCTTTTCCCTTAGTGGCTACACCTTC. V usage is TRBV11-2 and J usage is TRBJ1-2, with unresolved D. Deletions cut 3 bases from V and 7 bases from J, with 9 bases between. Germline CDR1 reads SGHAT; CDR2 reads FQNNGV. CDR3 length: 12 residues. Combining the CDR3 with reference TRBV11-2 and TRBJ1-2 gives the whole variable domain EAGVAQSPRYKIIEKRQSVAFWCNPISGHATLYWYQQILGQGPKLLIQFQNNGVVDDSQLPKDRFSAERLKGVDSTLKIQPAKLEDSAVYLCASSFSLSGYTFGSGTRLTVV.

This clonotype is labeled as medium-sized. The chain combines TRBV4-2 with TRBJ2-4; 8 bases match TRBD2. This CDR3 is 16 amino acids long. J was trimmed by 4 bases and V by 0 bases; bases with no gene match: 5. Germline lookup yields CDR1 LGHNA and CDR2 YNFKEQ. CDR3 protein: CASSQDRSGGKNIQYF. The CDR3 nucleotides read TGTGCCAGCAGCCAAGATCGAAGCGGGGGTAAAAACATTCAGTACTTC.

This clonotype is labeled as medium-sized. The chain's CDR3 is CSAWDRGNSPLHF. CDR3 nucleotide sequence: TGCAGTGCTTGGGACAGGGGTAATTCACCCCTCCACTTT. The rearrangement links TRBV20-1 to TRBJ1-6; TRBD1 matches 10 bases. CDR1 and CDR2 (germline): DFQATT, SNEGSKA (reference sequence). This CDR3 has 13 residues. V trimming: 5 bases; J trimming: 6 bases; junction bases outside the gene matches: 1.

This clonotype was recorded many times. This chain connects TRBV7-2 to TRBJ2-7; 7 positions match TRBD1. The trim removed 6 bases at V and 1 base at J, leaving 6 bases unmatched. This CDR3 has 14 residues. Looked up from germline, CDR1 is SGHTA and CDR2 is FQGNSA. The CDR3 DNA is TGTGCCAGCAGACGAGGGACAGATTCCTACGAGCAGTACTTC. Protein: CASRRGTDSYEQYF.

The chain joins TRBV18 to TRBJ1-6; unclear D gene. Per the germline V gene, CDR1 is KGHSH and CDR2 is LQKENI. The CDR3 runs 12 residues. Deletions cut 5 bases from V and 10 bases from J, with 9 bases between. DNA for the CDR3: TGTGCCAGCTCATCCGGGAACTCACCCCTCCACTTT. This sequence encodes CASSSGNSPLHF.

This clonotype showed up just a few times. DNA for the CDR3: TGTGCCAGCAGTTCAAGGATAACCGGAGGGGACAGGGTCTATGGCTACACCTTC. This gives the protein CASSSRITGGDRVYGYTF. The chain joins TRBV28 to TRBJ1-2, with 9 bases fitting TRBD1. The germline CDR1 and CDR2 sequences are MDHEN and SYDVKM. J was trimmed by 4 bases and V by 4 bases; bases with no gene match: 16. This CDR3 has 18 residues.

This clonotype is labeled as medium-sized. This chain uses TRBV19 with TRBJ1-5; TRBD1 is a possible D gene (5 bases). The CDR3 length is 16 residues. Looked up from germline, CDR1 is LNHDA and CDR2 is SQIVND (reference sequence). V lost 1 base to trimming and J lost 3 bases, with 13 bases between them. The CDR3 DNA reads TGTGCCAGTAGTATAGGGGGGAAACTGCACAATCAGCCCCAGCATTTT. Translated, it gives CASSIGGKLHNQPQHF.

This clonotype is medium-sized. The V and J genes are TRBV6-5 and TRBJ2-4; 9 bases fit TRBD1. In germline, CDR1 is MNHEY, CDR2 SVGAGI. The CDR3 spans 14 residues. J was trimmed by 8 bases and V by 3 bases; bases with no gene match: 5. In DNA form, the CDR3 reads TGTGCCAGCAGTTATCGGGACAGGGTGGACATTCAGTACTTC. It yields the protein CASSYRDRVDIQYF.

Judged by abundance, this clonotype is medium-sized. This sequence joins TRBV27 and TRBJ2-7; TRBD2 matches at 10 bases. V dropped 6 bases and J dropped 1; count of bases not matched to a gene: 6. The CDR3 loop spans 15 amino acids. Looked up from germline, CDR1 is MNHEY and CDR2 is SMNVEV (reference sequence). The CDR3 region is CASRTQRGGSYEQYF. In DNA form, the CDR3 reads TGTGCCAGCAGGACCCAGCGGGGGGGATCCTACGAGCAGTACTTC.

This clonotype is medium-sized. The rearrangement links TRBV7-2 to TRBJ2-3; 9 bases match TRBD1. Germline CDR1 is SGHTA and CDR2 is FQGNSA. V trimming: 6 bases; J trimming: 1 base; junction bases outside the gene matches: 5. This CDR3 region has 15 residues. The CDR3 reads CASSSRTGGTDTQYF. CDR3 sequence (DNA): TGTGCCAGCAGTTCACGGACAGGGGGCACAGATACGCAGTATTTT.

By proportion, this clonotype is medium-sized. V gene TRBV2 combines with J gene TRBJ2-1; tentatively, D is TRBD1 (5 bases). Trimming stripped 8 bases from V and 4 bases from J, with 15 bases between. The CDR3 spans 14 residues. Germline lookup yields CDR1 SNHLY and CDR2 FYNNEI. CDR3 amino acids: CASPRAGPYNEQFF. The DNA of the CDR3 is TGTGCCAGCCCCAGGGCAGGTCCGTACAATGAGCAGTTCTTC.

The V call is TRBV5-6, the J call TRBJ2-3; D gene ambiguous. This CDR3 comprises 14 residues. In germline, CDR1 is SGHDT, CDR2 YYEEEE. V shed 4 bases and J shed 4 bases, with 13 bases lying between them. The CDR3 sequence: CASSRREWADTQYF. The CDR3 DNA is TGTGCCAGCAGCCGAAGGGAATGGGCAGATACGCAGTATTTT.